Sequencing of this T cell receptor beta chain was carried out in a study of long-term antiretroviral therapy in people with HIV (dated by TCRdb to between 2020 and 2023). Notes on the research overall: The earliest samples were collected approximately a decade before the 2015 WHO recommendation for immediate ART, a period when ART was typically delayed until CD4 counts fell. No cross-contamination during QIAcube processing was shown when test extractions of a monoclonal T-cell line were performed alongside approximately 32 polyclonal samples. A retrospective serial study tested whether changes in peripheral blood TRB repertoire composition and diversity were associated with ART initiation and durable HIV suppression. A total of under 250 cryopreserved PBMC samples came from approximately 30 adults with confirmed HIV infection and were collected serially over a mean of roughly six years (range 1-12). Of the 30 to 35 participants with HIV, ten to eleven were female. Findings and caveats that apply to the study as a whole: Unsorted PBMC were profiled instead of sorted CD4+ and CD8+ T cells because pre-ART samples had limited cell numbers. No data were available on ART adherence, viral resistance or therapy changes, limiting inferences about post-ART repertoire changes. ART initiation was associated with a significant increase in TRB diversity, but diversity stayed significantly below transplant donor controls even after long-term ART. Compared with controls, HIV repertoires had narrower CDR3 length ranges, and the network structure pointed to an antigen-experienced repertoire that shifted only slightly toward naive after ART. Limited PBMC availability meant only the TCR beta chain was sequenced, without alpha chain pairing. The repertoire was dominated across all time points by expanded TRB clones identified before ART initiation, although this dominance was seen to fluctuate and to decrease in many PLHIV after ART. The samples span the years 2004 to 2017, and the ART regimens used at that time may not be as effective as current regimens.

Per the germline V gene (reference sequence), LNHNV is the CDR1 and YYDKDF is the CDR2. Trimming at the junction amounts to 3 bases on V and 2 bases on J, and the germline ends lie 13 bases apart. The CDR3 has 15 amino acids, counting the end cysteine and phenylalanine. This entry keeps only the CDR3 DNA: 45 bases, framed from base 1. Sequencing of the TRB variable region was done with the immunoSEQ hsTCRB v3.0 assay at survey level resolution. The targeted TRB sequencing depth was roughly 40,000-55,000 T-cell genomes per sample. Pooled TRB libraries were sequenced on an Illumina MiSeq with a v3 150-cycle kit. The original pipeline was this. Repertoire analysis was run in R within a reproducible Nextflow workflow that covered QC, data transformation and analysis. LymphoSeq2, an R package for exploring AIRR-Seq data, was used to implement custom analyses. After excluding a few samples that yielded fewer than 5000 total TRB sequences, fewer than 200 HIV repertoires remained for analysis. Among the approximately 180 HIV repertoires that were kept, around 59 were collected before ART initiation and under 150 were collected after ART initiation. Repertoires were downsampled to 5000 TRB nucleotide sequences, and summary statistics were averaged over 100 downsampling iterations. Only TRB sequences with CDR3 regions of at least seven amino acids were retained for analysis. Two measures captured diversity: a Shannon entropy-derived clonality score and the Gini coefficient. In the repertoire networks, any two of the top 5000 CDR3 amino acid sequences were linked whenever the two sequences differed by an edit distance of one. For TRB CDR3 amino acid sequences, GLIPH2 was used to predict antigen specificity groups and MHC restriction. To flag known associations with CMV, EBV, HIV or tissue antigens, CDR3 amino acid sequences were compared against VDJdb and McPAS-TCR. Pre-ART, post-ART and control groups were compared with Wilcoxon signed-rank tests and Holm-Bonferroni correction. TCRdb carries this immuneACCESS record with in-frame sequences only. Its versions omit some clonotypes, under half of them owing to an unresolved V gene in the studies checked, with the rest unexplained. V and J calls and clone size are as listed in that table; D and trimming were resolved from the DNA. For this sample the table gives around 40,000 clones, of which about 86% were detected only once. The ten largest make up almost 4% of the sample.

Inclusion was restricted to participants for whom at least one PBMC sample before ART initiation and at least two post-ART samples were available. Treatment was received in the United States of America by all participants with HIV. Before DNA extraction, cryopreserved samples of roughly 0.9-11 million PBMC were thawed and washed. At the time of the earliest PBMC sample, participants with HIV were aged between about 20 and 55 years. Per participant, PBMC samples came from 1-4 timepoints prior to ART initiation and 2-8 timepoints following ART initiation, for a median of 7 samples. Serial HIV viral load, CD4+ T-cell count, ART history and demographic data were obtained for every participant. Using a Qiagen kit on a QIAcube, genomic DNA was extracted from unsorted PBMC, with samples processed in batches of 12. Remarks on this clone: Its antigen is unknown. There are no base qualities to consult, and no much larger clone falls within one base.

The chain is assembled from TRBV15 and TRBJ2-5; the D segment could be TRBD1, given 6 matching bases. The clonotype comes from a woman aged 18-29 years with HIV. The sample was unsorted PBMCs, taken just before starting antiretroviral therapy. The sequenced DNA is TGTGCCACCAGCAGGATAACAGGGATTCAAGAGACCCAGTACTTC. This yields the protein CATSRITGIQETQYF.